The next 9 T cell receptor beta chains were all read from a single sample in a study of cytomegalovirus exposure and HLA in healthy donors. Use of 60 Vbeta and 13 Jbeta primers characterized the PCR. Clones were sequenced by immunoSEQ multiplex PCR, and TCRdb holds only the in-frame ones, with some missing. The sample table includes 100,000 to 150,000 clones. Sequenced sample: PBMCs. Every receptor here comes from a man younger than 35 in good health and CMV-seronegative.

The genes are TRBV6-4 and TRBJ2-7; 7 bases are a match to TRBD1. The CDR3 consists of 16 residues. The germline V gene encodes CDR1 MRHNA and CDR2 SNTAGT. With V trimmed by 2 bases and J by 1 base, 8 bases remained unmatched. This CDR3 reads CASSDGRDRISYEQYF. CDR3 DNA: TGTGCCAGCAGTGACGGCCGGGACAGAATATCCTACGAGCAGTACTTC.

V usage is TRBV6-6 and J usage is TRBJ2-5; a possible D gene is TRBD2 (5 bases). TRBJ2-7 explains the end of the DNA better; the J call may be wrong. The V gene's germline CDR1 is MNHNY and CDR2 SVGAGI (reference sequence). The CDR3 has 14 residues. The CDR3 DNA is TGTGCCAGCAGTTACTCGAAAGGACTTTACGAGCAGTACTTC. This sequence encodes CASSYSKGLYEQYF.

The chain carries TRBV30 and TRBJ2-5; D might be TRBD2 (6 bases). TRBJ2-7 matches the DNA end more closely, so the J call is doubtful. Germline V CDR1 and CDR2: GTSNPN, SVGIG (reference sequence). This CDR3 spans 14 amino acids. The CDR3 DNA is TGTGCCTGGAGTGTGGGGGGAACCTCCTACGAGCAGTACTTC. Protein sequence: CAWSVGGTSYEQYF.

The gene calls are TRBV5-1 and TRBJ2-5; 7 nucleotides agree with TRBD1. The CDR3 spans 14 residues. V dropped 4 bases and J dropped 3; count of bases not matched to a gene: 6. In germline, CDR1 is SGHRS, CDR2 YFSETQ. In DNA form, the CDR3 reads TGCGCCAGCAGCCCGGGGACAGTAGAAGAGACCCAGTACTTC. This gives the protein CASSPGTVEETQYF.

V and J are TRBV27 and TRBJ1-1; D gene ambiguous. The CDR3 is 13 amino acids. Between the trimmed V and J ends, which lost 5 bases and 1 base, there was a span of 8 bases. Germline lookup yields CDR1 MNHEY and CDR2 SMNVEV (reference sequence). The CDR3 coding sequence is TGTGCCAGCAGTATTACTGCGAACACTGAAGCTTTCTTT. Residues: CASSITANTEAFF.

The chain has TRBV2 and TRBJ1-5; TRBD1 matches 8 bases. There are 14 residues in the CDR3. Germline V gene lookup returns CDR1 SNHLY and CDR2 FYNNEI. With 3 bases clipped from V and 6 bases from J, the junction kept 4 bases outside the gene matches. The CDR3 DNA reads TGTGCCAGCAGTGAGAGGACAGGGAGTCAGCCCCAGCATTTT. Its translation is CASSERTGSQPQHF.

The V call is TRBV14, the J call TRBJ1-1; D unclear. The CDR3 covers 13 residues. CDR1 is SGHDN and CDR2 is FVKESK in the germline V gene. V dropped 1 base and J dropped 1 base, with 4 bases sitting between them. The CDR3 DNA reads as TGTGCCAGCAGCCAAGCGGGGAACACTGAAGCTTTCTTT. Encoded protein: CASSQAGNTEAFF.

The chain employs TRBV19 and TRBJ2-1, with 9 nucleotides matching TRBD1. V gave up 8 bases and J gave up 10 bases; unmatched junction bases: 9. CDR1 and CDR2 from the germline V gene are LNHDA and SQIVND (reference sequence). This CDR3 has 13 residues. CDR3 nucleotide sequence: TGTGCCAGTGCAGCCGGGACAGGGTACGAGCAGTTCTTC. Protein product: CASAAGTGYEQFF. Based on the CDR3 plus reference TRBV19 and TRBJ2-1, the full variable domain is DGGITQSPKYLFRKEGQNVTLSCEQNLNHDAMYWYRQDPGQGLRLIYYSQIVNDFQKGDIAEGYSVSREKKESFPLTVTSAQKNPTAFYLCASAAGTGYEQFFGPGTRLTVL.

The chain is built from TRBV9 and TRBJ2-4; 7 bases fit TRBD1. Germline trimming cut 4 bases from V and 7 bases from J; bases unmatched to any gene: 8. Germline lookup yields CDR1 SGDLS and CDR2 YYNGEE. CDR3 length: 14 amino acids. CDR3 coding DNA: TGTGCCAGCAGCAGGACCGGGACAGTCAACATTCAGTACTTC. Translating it yields CASSRTGTVNIQYF.